This entry lists 28 T cell receptor beta chains sequenced from one sample in a study of blood T cells in healthy people across ages. The use of a sample-barcoded 5' primer and a J-beta primer mix characterized a second PCR of roughly 6 to 11 cycles. TCRdb itself ran the 5' RACE reads through MiXCR, one entry per CDR3 protein. Among about 800,000 distinct CDR3 sequences listed, 25% were seen once. These data were also filed under a second study, of T cells of mothers and their children.

The sample consisted of blood. Receptor source: a boy aged 5-17 years in good health.

The V call is TRBV5-5, the J call TRBJ1-5, with D possibly TRBD1 on 6 matching bases. Per germline, CDR1 SGHKS and CDR2 YYEKEE (reference sequence). V lost 0 bases, J lost 0 bases, and 10 bases lay in between. The CDR3 has 16 amino acids. CDR3 sequence (DNA): TGTGCCAGCAGCTTGGAGGGGGAATATAGCAATCAGCCCCAGCATTTT. It encodes CASSLEGEYSNQPQHF.

To note about this clonotype: Possible read error: a much larger clone is one base away. The V and J genes are TRBV7-2 and TRBJ2-6, with 9 positions matching TRBD1. This CDR3 contains 19 residues. The germline V gene encodes CDR1 SGHTA and CDR2 FQGNSA. The CDR3 DNA reads TGTGCCGGCAGCTTGGGCGTAGGGACAGGGTGGTCTGGGGCCAACGTCCTGACTTTC. This sequence encodes CAGSLGVGTGWSGANVLTF.

The chain has TRBV7-9 and TRBJ1-2; D gene unclear. The germline V gene has CDR1 SEHNR and CDR2 FQNEAQ (reference sequence). The CDR3 runs to 13 residues. Between the trimmed V and J ends, which lost 0 bases and 4 bases, there was a span of 6 bases. The CDR3 sequence: CASSLAGIYGYTF. The DNA for the CDR3 is TGTGCCAGCAGCTTAGCGGGGATCTATGGCTACACCTTC.

This clonotype was picked up many times. V and J are TRBV7-6 and TRBJ2-1, with D perhaps TRBD1 or TRBD2 (5 bases each). The CDR3 consists of 15 residues. Germline V gene lookup returns CDR1 SGHVS and CDR2 FNYEAQ. Trimming removed 5 bases at V and 4 bases at J, with 15 bases between. This chain's CDR3 is CASSPAGTPYNEQFF. CDR3 in DNA: TGTGCCAGCAGCCCCGCCGGGACCCCATACAATGAGCAGTTCTTC.

The chain joins TRBV7-2 to TRBJ2-2; tentatively, D is TRBD1 (6 bases). V gave up 4 bases and J gave up 7 bases, with 13 bases separating them. CDR1 is SGHTA and CDR2 is FQGNSA in the germline V gene. The CDR3 sequence is 14 residues long. The CDR3 loop is CASSWGRGVGELFF. The CDR3 DNA reads as TGTGCCAGCAGCTGGGGCAGGGGAGTCGGGGAGCTGTTTTTT. The variable domain in full, completed from reference TRBV7-2 and TRBJ2-2, reads GAGVSQSPSNKVTEKGKDVELRCDPISGHTALYWYRQSLGQGLEFLIYFQGNSAPDKSGLPSDRFSAERTGGSVSTLTIQRTQQEDSAVYLCASSWGRGVGELFFGEGSRLTVL.

The sample holds one count of this clonotype. The chain is built from TRBV5-4 and TRBJ2-5; 15 positions agree with TRBD2. The ends lost 2 bases at V and 7 bases at J; junction bases unmatched: 6. CDR3 length equals 16 residues. CDR1 SGHNT and CDR2 YYREEE come from the germline V gene (reference sequence). CDR3 in DNA: TGTGCCAGCAGCTTCCGGACTAGCGGGAGGGTGCGGACCCAGTACTTC. Translating it yields CASSFRTSGRVRTQYF.

The V and J genes are TRBV20-1 and TRBJ2-5; weak D call: TRBD1 (6 bases). Trimming stripped 0 bases from V and 3 bases from J, with 8 bases between. CDR3 length: 13 amino acids. CDR1 DFQATT and CDR2 SNEGSKA come from the germline V gene (reference sequence). The CDR3, as DNA: TGCAGTGCTAGAGATAACAGGGAAGAGACCCAGTACTTC. Its protein is CSARDNREETQYF.

The genes are TRBV29-1 and TRBJ2-3; D not resolved. In germline, CDR1 is SQVTM, CDR2 ANQGSEA. The CDR3 length is 14 residues. V was cut by 3 bases and J by 1 base, with 11 bases left in between. The CDR3 DNA reads as TGCAGCGTTGATTCGCCAGGAGGCACAGATACGCAGTATTTT. Its protein product is CSVDSPGGTDTQYF.

This chain uses TRBV6-5 with TRBJ2-7, with D perhaps being TRBD1 or TRBD2 (6 bases each). Trimming removed 2 bases from V and 4 bases from J, with 24 bases in between. The germline V gene has CDR1 MNHEY and CDR2 SVGAGI. The CDR3 has 18 residues. DNA for the CDR3: TGTGCCAGCAGTTACCCCCCATGGGGGGCCATATGGCAATACGAGCAGTACTTC. Amino acid sequence: CASSYPPWGAIWQYEQYF.

This clonotype has only a few counts. The V call is TRBV6-2 or TRBV6-3, the J call TRBJ2-5; 8 nucleotides match TRBD2. The germline V gene encodes CDR1 MNHEY and CDR2 SVGEGT. The CDR3 extends over 14 amino acids. The junction had 7 bases not matched to a gene; V was cut back by 5 bases and J by 5 bases. The DNA for the CDR3 is TGTGCCAGCAGTCAGAGACTAGCGAGCGAGACCCAGTACTTC. Amino acid sequence: CASSQRLASETQYF.

The chain has TRBV3-1 and TRBJ2-5; 7 bases are shared with TRBD1. The end of the DNA is better explained by TRBJ2-7, so the J call may be wrong. The CDR3 loop spans 16 amino acids. CDR1 is LGHDT and CDR2 is YNNKEL in the germline V gene (reference sequence). DNA of the CDR3: TGTGCCAGCAGCCCTTCGCTGACAGGGACCTTCCACGAGCAGTACTTC. It encodes CASSPSLTGTFHEQYF.

Notes on this clonotype: An end of the junction does not agree with germline; a read error may underlie this. The chain employs TRBV4-2 and TRBJ2-3, with TRBD2 matching over 16 bases. This CDR3 is built from 19 residues. Per the germline V gene, CDR1 is LGHNA and CDR2 is YNFKEQ. CDR3 loop: CASSQPQGTSGRATDMQYF. As DNA, the CDR3 is TGTGCCAGCAGCCAACCCCAAGGGACTAGCGGGAGGGCCACAGATATGCAGTATTTT.

This clonotype appeared once. This chain uses TRBV6-1 with TRBJ2-1; 8 positions agree with TRBD2. Germline V gene sequence: CDR1 MNHNS, CDR2 SASEGT. V lost 7 bases and J lost 0; bases outside the gene matches: 5. This CDR3 is built from 15 residues. The CDR3 reads CASMGGGSSYNEQFF. CDR3 DNA: TGTGCCAGCATGGGCGGGGGGAGCTCCTACAATGAGCAGTTCTTC.

The chain employs TRBV19 and TRBJ2-3; D gene ambiguous. CDR1 and CDR2 from the germline V gene are LNHDA and SQIVND (reference sequence). V dropped 8 bases and J dropped 6 bases, with 6 bases sitting between them. The CDR3 has 10 amino acids. The CDR3 nucleotides are TGTGCCAGTGAAGGGGATACGCAGTATTTT. Protein sequence: CASEGDTQYF.

This clonotype was observed a few times. The chain links TRBV4-3 to TRBJ2-3; TRBD2 might be the D (6 bases). CDR3 length equals 18 residues. The V end lost 0 bases, the J end lost 7 bases, and 23 bases lay between the germline ends. Per germline, CDR1 LGHNA and CDR2 YSLEER. CDR3 bases: TGCGCCAGCAGCCAAGAAATCGGGACTGGGGGGAGTAAAAATACGCAGTATTTT. Amino acids: CASSQEIGTGGSKNTQYF.

This clonotype was found a few times. The V and J genes are TRBV28 and TRBJ2-1; D gene uncertain. Deletions cut 6 bases from V and 4 bases from J, with 7 bases between. The germline V gene has CDR1 MDHEN and CDR2 SYDVKM. The CDR3 runs 12 residues. CDR3: CASRGRYNEQFF. The CDR3 DNA reads as TGTGCCAGCAGGGGTCGATACAATGAGCAGTTCTTC.

The chain employs TRBV6-2 or TRBV6-3 and TRBJ2-7; possibly TRBD2 for D (7 bases). V was trimmed by 2 bases and J by 9 bases, leaving 17 bases between them. Per the germline V gene, CDR1 is MNHEY and CDR2 is SVGEGT. The CDR3 has 14 residues. The CDR3 bases are TGTGCCAGCAGTTACGGGGGGGGGGCACGCGGGCAGTACTTC. It specifies CASSYGGGARGQYF.

This clonotype showed up many times. The chain recombines TRBV7-3 with TRBJ2-3; D remains unclear. CDR3 size: 13 residues. With 1 base removed from V and 3 bases from J, the gap between germline ends came to 5 bases. Germline values: CDR1 SGHTA, CDR2 FQGTGA. CDR3 amino acids: CASSLIGTDTQYF. CDR3 DNA: TGTGCCAGCAGCTTAATAGGAACAGATACGCAGTATTTT.

The sample holds many counts of this clonotype. The rearrangement links TRBV7-9 to TRBJ2-2, with 9 nucleotides matching TRBD1. Germline V lookup: CDR1 SEHNR, CDR2 FQNEAQ (reference sequence). J was trimmed by 6 bases and V by 5 bases; bases with no gene match: 10. This CDR3 comprises 16 residues. The CDR3 region is CASSILTGGSPGELFF. The CDR3 DNA reads TGTGCCAGCAGCATCCTGACAGGGGGGAGCCCCGGGGAGCTGTTTTTT.

Ten or more counts support this clonotype. This chain links TRBV2 with TRBJ2-1; TRBD2 matches 9 bases. This CDR3 contains 15 residues. CDR1 and CDR2 (germline): SNHLY, FYNNEI. The V segment lost 4 bases and the J segment 7 bases; nucleotides outside the gene matches: 8. As DNA, the CDR3 is TGTGCCAGCAGTGCGGGCGGGGGGGCCGTGAATGAGCAGTTCTTC. Translating gives CASSAGGGAVNEQFF.

This chain joins TRBV7-2 and TRBJ2-1; maybe TRBD2 (5 bases). CDR1 is SGHTA, CDR2 FQGNSA, per germline. This CDR3 has 17 amino acids. V lost 5 bases and J lost 1, with 18 bases in between. The CDR3 loop reads CASSSPPLGSSYNEQFF. In DNA form, the CDR3 reads TGTGCCAGCAGCAGCCCTCCCCTTGGGAGTTCCTACAATGAGCAGTTCTTC.

In this sample, this clonotype turned up once. The gene calls are TRBV11-2 and TRBJ2-1; D not resolved. The J call may be incorrect, as the DNA end agrees better with TRBJ2-5. This CDR3 has 14 amino acids. In germline, CDR1 is SGHAT, CDR2 FQNNGV. The CDR3 here is CASSSVGILETQYF. The CDR3 coding sequence is TGTGCCAGCAGCTCTGTCGGTATATTGGAGACCCAGTACTTC.

V usage is TRBV7-2 and J usage is TRBJ2-2; possibly TRBD1 for D (6 bases). The CDR3 consists of 15 residues. Per germline, CDR1 SGHTA and CDR2 FQGNSA. Trimming pared 5 bases from V and 6 bases from J, leaving 16 bases between. CDR3 DNA: TGTGCCAGCAGCATGGAGACAGGTTCCGCCGGGGAGCTGTTTTTT. Residues: CASSMETGSAGELFF.

This clonotype was counted a few times. This chain uses TRBV7-2 with TRBJ1-2; the D is unclear. V lost 5 bases and J lost 4, with 5 bases in between. Germline V CDR1 and CDR2: SGHTA, FQGNSA. This CDR3 region has 11 residues. Here the CDR3 reads CASSASYGYTF. The CDR3 DNA follows: TGTGCCAGCAGCGCAAGCTATGGCTACACCTTC.

J is TRBJ1-5 and V is TRBV7-9, with D unclear. Germline CDR1 reads SEHNR; CDR2 reads FQNEAQ (reference sequence). The CDR3 totals 16 residues. The germline V and J ends were trimmed by 5 bases and 6 bases, with 20 bases remaining between them. The CDR3 is CASSPSSDLIGQPQHF. The DNA of the CDR3 is TGTGCCAGCAGCCCATCTTCAGACCTTATAGGTCAGCCCCAGCATTTT.

The table lists this clonotype with a few counts. This CDR3 is CSAPTGSEGREVGGTDTQYF. The CDR3 DNA reads TGCAGTGCCCCAACCGGGTCTGAGGGGCGGGAGGTGGGGGGCACAGATACGCAGTATTTT. This chain links TRBV20-1 with TRBJ2-3, with TRBD2 identical over 8 bases. The ends lost 6 bases at V and 1 base at J; junction bases unmatched: 24. The CDR3 is made up of 20 amino acids. CDR1 is DFQATT, CDR2 SNEGSKA, per germline (reference sequence).

This clonotype was found many times. V is TRBV7-3 and J is TRBJ2-3; D might be TRBD1 or TRBD2, each matching 6 bases. Germline values: CDR1 SGHTA, CDR2 FQGTGA. Trimming left V 8 bases short and J 10 bases short, with 22 bases between. CDR3 length: 14 amino acids. In DNA form, the CDR3 reads TGTGCCAGCTCCTCACGGGGGCACGGTTATGCGCAGTATTTT. Its translation: CASSSRGHGYAQYF.

This clonotype has a handful of counts. The chain employs TRBV9 and TRBJ2-5, with 14 positions matching TRBD2. Germline V gene lookup returns CDR1 SGDLS and CDR2 YYNGEE. The CDR3 has 17 amino acids. V shed 3 bases and J 0 bases; nucleotides not matched to a gene: 4. Here the CDR3 reads CASSDGTSGRHQETQYF. As DNA, the CDR3 is TGTGCCAGCAGCGACGGGACTAGCGGGAGACACCAAGAGACCCAGTACTTC.